This TCR beta chain was recorded in a study of blood T cell repertoires in COVID-19. Trimming cost V 4 bases and J 7 bases, with 27 bases left between them. The CDR3 runs to 18 residues. CDR1 is MNHEY, CDR2 SMNVEV, per germline (reference sequence). The repertoire was sequenced with immunoSEQ multiplex PCR; TCRdb's copy has only in-frame clones and lacks some. The profile shows 150,000 to 190,000 clones, around four fifths of them singletons. The TCR was taken from a man aged 50 to 60 who had recovered from COVID-19. Material for sequencing was PBMCs or T cells enriched from blood (not recorded which). The rearrangement joins TRBV27 to TRBJ2-3; possibly TRBD2 for D (5 bases). CDR3 sequence reads: CASSSGSMWGRVTYTQYF. For the CDR3, the DNA is TGTGCCAGCAGTTCGGGGTCCATGTGGGGAAGAGTAACATATACGCAGTATTTT.